These 25 T cell receptor beta chains were all obtained from the same sample, sequenced in a study of blood T cell repertoires in COVID-19. Assay used: immunoSEQ multiplex PCR; TCRdb lists only in-frame clones, some missing. The sample holds 380,000 or so clones; around 90% are singletons and the top ten take around 1.3%. Sequencing input: peripheral blood. The receptor source for this set is a man aged 35-49 years with acute or convalescent COVID-19.

This clone was recorded once. This chain connects TRBV10-3 to TRBJ1-1; D is perhaps TRBD1 (6 bases). This CDR3 is built from 16 residues. The V gene lost 6 bases and the J gene lost 6 bases, with 23 bases spanning the gap. Germline assignment: CDR1 ENHRY and CDR2 SYGVKD. CDR3 sequence (DNA): TGTGCCATCAGCCGCACCGGGACACCCCAGGGCGCTGAAGCTTTCTTT. Protein product: CAISRTGTPQGAEAFF.

The V gene is TRBV28, the J gene TRBJ1-2; 7 nucleotides match TRBD1. With V trimmed by 6 bases and J by 8 bases, 9 bases remained unmatched. Germline V gives CDR1 MDHEN, CDR2 SYDVKM. This CDR3 has 13 amino acids. CDR3 sequence: CASRGQGVDGYTF. The CDR3 DNA reads as TGTGCCAGCAGGGGTCAGGGGGTCGACGGCTACACCTTC.

This chain uses TRBV7-3 with TRBJ2-1; D call uncertain. Germline lookup yields CDR1 SGHTA and CDR2 FQGTGA. The V end was cut by 2 bases, the J end by 7 bases, with 9 bases between. The CDR3 totals 13 residues. CDR3 sequence: CASSLARINEQFF. CDR3 nucleotide sequence: TGTGCCAGCAGCTTAGCTAGAATTAATGAGCAGTTCTTC.

The chain has TRBV7-3 and TRBJ1-1; D is perhaps TRBD1 (5 bases). V lost 6 bases and J lost 1, with 9 bases in between. The germline V gene has CDR1 SGHTA and CDR2 FQGTGA. This CDR3 is 13 amino acids long. Here the CDR3 DNA reads TGTGCCAGCAGTACCCAGGGGAACACTGAAGCTTTCTTT. Amino acid sequence: CASSTQGNTEAFF. The whole variable domain, filled in from reference TRBV7-3 and TRBJ1-1, reads GAGVSQTPSNKVTEKGKYVELRCDPISGHTALYWYRQSLGQGPEFLIYFQGTGAADDSGLPNDRFFAVRPEGSVSTLKIQRTERGDSAVYLCASSTQGNTEAFFGQGTRLTVV.

This chain links TRBV7-2 with TRBJ2-7; 8 bases agree with TRBD2. CDR3 length: 13 residues. The J segment lost 7 bases and the V segment lost 6 bases, leaving 8 bases of the junction unmatched. Germline values: CDR1 SGHTA, CDR2 FQGNSA. CDR3 nucleotides: TGTGCCAGCAGATTGAGCGGGAGTCTTGAGCAGTACTTC. It encodes CASRLSGSLEQYF.

This chain uses TRBV6-6 with TRBJ1-6, with 8 nucleotides matching TRBD1. Germline CDR1 reads MNHNY; CDR2 reads SVGAGI (reference sequence). The CDR3 length is 17 residues. The J segment lost 7 bases and the V segment lost 5 bases, leaving 13 bases of the junction unmatched. The CDR3 sequence is CASSPSQGATRNSPLHF. CDR3 in DNA: TGTGCCAGCAGTCCCTCCCAGGGGGCTACGAGAAATTCACCCCTCCACTTT.

This clone was observed a single time. The V call is TRBV28, the J call TRBJ1-2; D is perhaps TRBD1 (6 bases). In germline, CDR1 is MDHEN, CDR2 SYDVKM. The CDR3 covers 15 residues. Between the trimmed V and J ends, which lost 2 bases and 8 bases, there was a span of 18 bases. CDR3 DNA sequence: TGTGCCAGCAGTTTACCTACACAGGGCTTTCGGGGCTACACCTTC. Translated: CASSLPTQGFRGYTF.

The J gene is TRBJ1-2, the V gene TRBV5-1; D is ambiguous. Germline V gene lookup returns CDR1 SGHRS and CDR2 YFSETQ. This CDR3 contains 13 residues. V was clipped by 0 bases and J by 6 bases, with 9 bases between them. The CDR3 bases are TGCGCCAGCAGCTTGGGTGGGCTTAATGGCTACACCTTC. Its protein is CASSLGGLNGYTF.

The chain carries TRBV29-1 and TRBJ1-2, with TRBD1 as a possible D gene (6 bases). CDR1 and CDR2 (germline): SQVTM, ANQGSEA. This CDR3 is built from 15 residues. Trimming removed 3 bases at V and 2 bases at J, with 16 bases between. Here the CDR3 reads CSVEGAGARNYGYTF. DNA of the CDR3: TGCAGCGTTGAGGGCGCGGGGGCGCGGAACTATGGCTACACCTTC. Combining the CDR3 with reference TRBV29-1 and TRBJ1-2 gives the whole variable domain SAVISQKPSRDICQRGTSLTIQCQVDSQVTMMFWYRQQPGQSLTLIATANQGSEATYESGFVIDKFPISRPNLTFSTLTVSNMSPEDSSIYLCSVEGAGARNYGYTFGSGTRLTVV.

The chain has TRBV6-1 and TRBJ1-2, with 8 bases aligning to TRBD1. V shed 3 bases and J 2 bases; nucleotides not matched to a gene: 2. This CDR3 region has 14 residues. Germline V gene data show CDR1 as MNHNS and CDR2 as SASEGT. CDR3 sequence reads: CASSEGQDNYGYTF. For the CDR3, the DNA is TGTGCCAGCAGTGAGGGACAGGACAACTATGGCTACACCTTC.

The rearrangement joins TRBV4-1 to TRBJ2-1; 9 bases fit TRBD1. V gave up 2 bases and J gave up 8 bases; unmatched junction bases: 16. Germline V CDR1 and CDR2: MGHRA, YSYEKL. This CDR3 is built from 18 residues. The CDR3 spells CASSQRTGDSLGMDEQFF. The CDR3 DNA is TGCGCCAGCAGCCAAAGGACAGGGGATTCCTTGGGGATGGATGAGCAGTTCTTC.

The V and J genes are TRBV9 and TRBJ1-5; D gene ambiguous. The CDR3 is made up of 13 amino acids. Germline V lookup: CDR1 SGDLS, CDR2 YYNGEE. Trimming cost V 3 bases and J 7 bases, with 11 bases left between them. CDR3 sequence (DNA): TGTGCCAGCAGCGGCGAGCGCGGGCAGCCCCAGCATTTT. It codes for CASSGERGQPQHF.

J is TRBJ1-5 and V is TRBV11-2, with 9 bases that match TRBD1. The germline V gene encodes CDR1 SGHAT and CDR2 FQNNGV. This CDR3 contains 16 residues. The trim removed 3 bases at V and 0 bases at J, leaving 3 bases unmatched. The CDR3 is CASSFGTGLSNQPQHF. CDR3 DNA sequence: TGTGCCAGCAGCTTCGGGACAGGGCTTAGCAATCAGCCCCAGCATTTT.

In this sample, this clone turned up once. The V gene is TRBV6-6, the J gene TRBJ2-1, with 9 bases that match TRBD2. Germline V gene data show CDR1 as MNHNY and CDR2 as SVGAGI (reference sequence). The CDR3 is made up of 16 amino acids. V lost 0 bases, J lost 5 bases, and 5 bases stayed unmatched. The DNA of the CDR3 is TGTGCCAGCAGTTACTCGGCGGGGGGGCCGAACAATGAGCAGTTCTTC. It specifies CASSYSAGGPNNEQFF.

This chain connects TRBV7-6 to TRBJ2-3; 12 bases fit TRBD2. This CDR3 spans 15 amino acids. The V segment lost 2 bases and the J segment 6 bases; nucleotides outside the gene matches: 3. The germline CDR1 and CDR2 sequences are SGHVS and FNYEAQ. The DNA for the CDR3 is TGTGCCAGCAGCTTATTTGGACTAGCGGGGGATACGCAGTATTTT. It translates to CASSLFGLAGDTQYF.

The V call is TRBV4-1, the J call TRBJ2-5, with TRBD2 matching 9 bases. This CDR3 is built from 18 residues. V shed 0 bases, J shed 5 bases, and the junction held 13 bases outside the gene matches. CDR1 is MGHRA, CDR2 YSYEKL, per germline. The CDR3 spells CASSQDVAGAGPRETQYF. The DNA for the CDR3 is TGCGCCAGCAGCCAAGATGTAGCGGGAGCTGGGCCTCGGGAGACCCAGTACTTC.

The rearrangement uses TRBV6-5 and TRBJ1-4; D is undetermined. The ends were cut back, 6 bases at V and 5 bases at J, with 10 bases in the middle. Germline-derived CDR1 and CDR2 are MNHEY and SVGAGI. The CDR3 runs to 13 residues. The CDR3, as DNA: TGTGCCAGCAGGTTGACGGGGAATGAAAAACTGTTTTTT. As protein: CASRLTGNEKLFF.

The J gene is TRBJ2-2, the V gene TRBV18, with TRBD1 matching over 7 bases. V lost 8 bases and J lost 0; bases outside the gene matches: 6. The CDR3 length is 15 residues. Germline V CDR1 and CDR2: KGHSH, LQKENI. CDR3 in amino acids: CASRSGTANTGELFF. The CDR3 DNA reads as TGTGCCAGCAGATCCGGGACAGCGAACACCGGGGAGCTGTTTTTT.

J is TRBJ2-1 and V is TRBV2, with 13 bases lining up with TRBD2. The CDR3 runs 14 residues. Unmatched junction bases numbered 8, after V lost 8 bases and J lost 10 bases. Looked up from germline, CDR1 is SNHLY and CDR2 is FYNNEI. This CDR3 reads CASLGLAGLYEQFF. CDR3 DNA: TGTGCCAGCTTGGGACTAGCGGGACTTTACGAGCAGTTCTTC.

This sequence joins TRBV18 and TRBJ2-2, with a tentative D call TRBD2 (5 bases). This CDR3 contains 16 residues. Trimming left V 5 bases short and J 2 bases short, with 15 bases between. Germline V gives CDR1 KGHSH, CDR2 LQKENI. The CDR3 loop reads CASSFFAGINTGELFF. As DNA, the CDR3 is TGTGCCAGCTCATTTTTCGCCGGGATCAACACCGGGGAGCTGTTTTTT.

This sequence joins TRBV21-1 and TRBJ1-6. TRBV21-1 is classified as a pseudogene. This CDR3 is 14 amino acids long. The CDR3 DNA is TGTGCCAGCAGCAGAGCTCTCTACAATTCACCCCTCCACTTT. Protein: CASSRALYNSPLHF.

The V and J genes are TRBV28 and TRBJ2-7; D not certain. Germline CDR1 reads MDHEN; CDR2 reads SYDVKM. This CDR3 contains 13 residues. V was cut by 3 bases and J by 5 bases, with 11 bases left in between. This chain's CDR3 is CASSFRLRDEQYF. CDR3 nucleotide sequence: TGTGCCAGCAGTTTCCGATTGAGAGACGAGCAGTACTTC.

J is TRBJ1-3 and V is TRBV6-6, with 7 positions matching TRBD1. In germline, CDR1 is MNHNY, CDR2 SVGAGI (reference sequence). The CDR3 length is 15 residues. V gave up 2 bases and J gave up 4 bases; unmatched junction bases: 5. In DNA, the CDR3 is TGTGCCAGCAGTTACGGGACAGATAAGGGAAACACCATATATTTT. Amino acids: CASSYGTDKGNTIYF.

This sequence joins TRBV5-6 and TRBJ1-2; D not certain. The CDR3 spans 14 residues. Trimming pared 4 bases from V and 3 bases from J, leaving 13 bases between. Germline assignment: CDR1 SGHDT and CDR2 YYEEEE. CDR3: CASSSGSSYYGYTF. In nucleotides, the CDR3 is TGTGCCAGCAGCAGCGGGTCCAGTTACTATGGCTACACCTTC.

V gene TRBV11-2 combines with J gene TRBJ2-7, with a tentative D call TRBD2 (5 bases). This CDR3 region has 17 residues. V lost 0 bases, J lost 2 bases, and 17 bases lay in between. The V gene's germline CDR1 is SGHAT and CDR2 FQNNGV. In DNA form, the CDR3 reads TGTGCCAGCAGCTTAGATCCGGAGGCAGTACCTCCCTACGAGCAGTACTTC. Protein product: CASSLDPEAVPPYEQYF.